Following are 27 T cell receptor beta chains from one sample sequenced in a study of cytomegalovirus exposure and HLA in healthy donors. 13 Jbeta primers and 60 Vbeta primers were used for the PCR. Sequencing used immunoSEQ multiplex PCR; TCRdb keeps in-frame clones, though not all of them. The sample has approximately 93,000 clones, roughly three quarters seen once; the top ten hold under 4%. The specimen sequenced was PBMCs. The receptor set was obtained from a male donor in good health and CMV-seropositive.

The gene calls are TRBV25-1 and TRBJ1-6, with 7 bases aligning to TRBD1. Germline V gives CDR1 MGHDK, CDR2 SYGVNS. The CDR3 has 14 amino acids. Trimming took 5 bases from V and 4 from J; bases not matched to a gene: 2. The CDR3 nucleotides are TGTGCCAGCAGTTCGACAGGGTATAATTCACCCCTCCACTTT. Amino acids: CASSSTGYNSPLHF.

This clone was detected only a few times. The V gene is TRBV30, the J gene TRBJ1-2; maybe TRBD1 (5 bases). The CDR3 is 13 amino acids. Per germline, CDR1 GTSNPN and CDR2 SVGIG (reference sequence). V lost 2 bases and J 8 bases, leaving 15 bases between the germline ends. The CDR3 region is CAWSFPGGGGYTF. The CDR3 nucleotides read TGTGCCTGGAGTTTCCCGGGGGGAGGAGGCTACACCTTC. Variable domain in full (rest from reference TRBV30 and TRBJ1-2): SQTIHQWPATLVQPVGSPLSLECTVEGTSNPNLYWYRQAAGRGLQLLFYSVGIGQISSEVPQNLSASRPQDRQFILSSKKLLLSDSGFYLCAWSFPGGGGYTFGSGTRLTVV.

V and J are TRBV21-1 and TRBJ1-5. TRBV21-1 is given as a pseudogene. The CDR3 spans 18 residues. The CDR3 loop is CASSKALLLCYSNQPQHF. CDR3 DNA: TGTGCCAGCAGCAAAGCGCTTTTATTGTGCTATAGCAATCAGCCCCAGCATTTT.

V usage is TRBV5-5 and J usage is TRBJ1-6; no reliable D call. The germline gives CDR1 SGHKS, CDR2 YYEKEE (reference sequence). V lost 4 bases to trimming and J lost 6 bases, with 17 bases between them. This CDR3 spans 16 amino acids. The DNA for the CDR3 is TGTGCCAGCAGCCCTCTCGATGTCTCACTTAATTCACCCCTCCACTTT. Residues: CASSPLDVSLNSPLHF.

This clone was seen only a few times. This chain uses TRBV19 with TRBJ1-1; D gene ambiguous. CDR1 is LNHDA and CDR2 is SQIVND in the germline V gene (reference sequence). The CDR3 is 11 amino acids. Trimming cost V 6 bases and J 3 bases, with 5 bases left between them. CDR3 loop: CASRRDTEAFF. For the CDR3, the DNA is TGTGCCAGTAGGCGAGACACTGAAGCTTTCTTT. The full variable domain, with the rest looked up from reference TRBV19 and TRBJ1-1, is DGGITQSPKYLFRKEGQNVTLSCEQNLNHDAMYWYRQDPGQGLRLIYYSQIVNDFQKGDIAEGYSVSREKKESFPLTVTSAQKNPTAFYLCASRRDTEAFFGQGTRLTVV.

The V and J genes are TRBV2 and TRBJ1-2; 10 positions match TRBD1. The length of the CDR3 is 15 residues. CDR1 and CDR2 (germline): SNHLY, FYNNEI. The V gene end was trimmed by 0 bases and the J gene end by 6 bases; junction bases not matched to a gene: 4. CDR3 bases: TGTGCCAGCAGTGAAGCGGGACAGGGGAGCGATGGCTACACCTTC. Amino acid sequence: CASSEAGQGSDGYTF. The variable domain in full, completed from reference TRBV2 and TRBJ1-2, reads EPEVTQTPSHQVTQMGQEVILRCVPISNHLYFYWYRQILGQKVEFLVSFYNNEISEKSEIFDDQFSVERPDGSNFTLKIRSTKLEDSAMYFCASSEAGQGSDGYTFGSGTRLTVV.

The chain links TRBV6-4 to TRBJ1-2, with 7 bases that match TRBD1. CDR1 and CDR2 from the germline V gene are MRHNA and SNTAGT. The CDR3 spans 16 residues. V lost 3 bases and J lost 4; bases outside the gene matches: 11. The CDR3 reads CASSELPGQTSYGYTF. As DNA, the CDR3 is TGTGCCAGCAGTGAGCTTCCGGGACAGACTTCCTATGGCTACACCTTC.

This clone was counted a few times. The chain employs TRBV2 and TRBJ2-5, with TRBD2 matching over 8 bases. This CDR3 has 14 amino acids. CDR1 and CDR2 (germline): SNHLY, FYNNEI. With 6 bases clipped from V and 6 bases from J, the junction kept 9 bases outside the gene matches. The CDR3 region is CASRGRGGRKTQYF. The CDR3, as DNA: TGTGCCAGCAGGGGACGGGGGGGCAGGAAGACCCAGTACTTC.

The chain carries TRBV7-9 and TRBJ1-6; 7 nucleotides align to TRBD1. Germline-derived CDR1 and CDR2 are SEHNR and FQNEAQ (reference sequence). This CDR3 comprises 16 residues. J was trimmed by 6 bases and V by 5 bases; bases with no gene match: 10. CDR3 loop: CASSPFRDSINSPLHF. CDR3 sequence (DNA): TGTGCCAGCAGCCCATTCCGGGACAGTATTAATTCACCCCTCCACTTT.

This clone is a singleton in its sample. The V gene is TRBV7-9, the J gene TRBJ1-1; tentative D call: TRBD1 (5 bases). The V and J ends lost 1 base and 4 bases respectively, with 10 bases between them. The CDR3 loop spans 14 amino acids. Germline assignment: CDR1 SEHNR and CDR2 FQNEAQ (reference sequence). The CDR3 nucleotides are TGTGCCAGCAGCTTAGGACAGTTGGCCACTGAAGCTTTCTTT. This encodes CASSLGQLATEAFF.

The gene calls are TRBV6-5 and TRBJ2-7, with 7 bases fitting TRBD1. V lost 7 bases, J lost 2 bases, and 8 bases stayed unmatched. Germline lookup yields CDR1 MNHEY and CDR2 SVGAGI. This CDR3 contains 14 residues. The DNA of the CDR3 is TGTGCCAGCAATGGACAGGCCTTCCCCTACGAGCAGTACTTC. Translating it yields CASNGQAFPYEQYF.

This clone has only a few counts. The genes are TRBV4-1 and TRBJ1-5, with 10 bases identical to TRBD1. The CDR3 runs to 16 residues. Germline CDR1 MGHRA, CDR2 YSYEKL. V dropped 3 bases and J dropped 2; count of bases not matched to a gene: 4. The chain's CDR3 is CASSQQTGGGNQPQHF. CDR3 bases: TGCGCCAGCAGCCAGCAGACAGGGGGCGGCAATCAGCCCCAGCATTTT.

The chain links TRBV5-1 to TRBJ2-2; TRBD2 matches 7 bases. The CDR3 totals 18 residues. Per germline, CDR1 SGHRS and CDR2 YFSETQ. The J segment lost 5 bases and the V segment lost 3 bases, leaving 16 bases of the junction unmatched. The CDR3 region is CASSSVSPGGVGTGELFF. CDR3 bases: TGCGCCAGCAGCTCAGTATCACCGGGGGGTGTTGGGACCGGGGAGCTGTTTTTT.

V gene TRBV5-1 combines with J gene TRBJ1-1; 12 positions match TRBD1. J was trimmed by 1 base and V by 5 bases; bases with no gene match: 9. The CDR3 has 17 amino acids. Germline-derived CDR1 and CDR2 are SGHRS and YFSETQ. The CDR3 nucleotides read TGCGCCAGCAGTTATGTTGGGACAGGGGGCCCGAACACTGAAGCTTTCTTT. The encoded protein is CASSYVGTGGPNTEAFF.

The chain carries TRBV5-1 and TRBJ1-1, with 10 nucleotides matching TRBD1. CDR1 and CDR2 from the germline V gene are SGHRS and YFSETQ. The CDR3 covers 14 residues. Trimming at V came to 3 bases and at J to 5 bases, leaving 4 bases not matched to a gene. This CDR3 reads CASSSTGGGTEAFF. DNA of the CDR3: TGCGCCAGCAGCTCGACAGGGGGCGGTACTGAAGCTTTCTTT.

The J gene is TRBJ2-3, the V gene TRBV18, with unresolved D. The CDR3 has 12 amino acids. CDR1 is KGHSH and CDR2 is LQKENI in the germline V gene. The V end lost 6 bases, the J end lost 3 bases, and 7 bases lay between the germline ends. The CDR3 here is CASSPQTDTQYF. CDR3 nucleotides: TGTGCCAGCTCCCCTCAGACAGATACGCAGTATTTT. Full variable domain (outside the CDR3, taken from reference TRBV18 and TRBJ2-3): NAGVMQNPRHLVRRRGQEARLRCSPMKGHSHVYWYRQLPEEGLKFMVYLQKENIIDESGMPKERFSAEFPKEGPSILRIQQVVRGDSAAYFCASSPQTDTQYFGPGTRLTVL.

This clone was picked up one time. The rearrangement links TRBV13 to TRBJ1-2, with D unresolved. Germline V gene lookup returns CDR1 PRHDT and CDR2 FYEKMQ (reference sequence). Trimming cost V 5 bases and J 0 bases, with 16 bases left between them. This CDR3 contains 16 residues. The CDR3 protein is CASSTQPGRTNYGYTF. The CDR3 region has the DNA TGTGCCAGCAGCACACAACCGGGAAGAACTAACTATGGCTACACCTTC.

As to this clone: Different DNA sequences within this sample yield the same CDR3. V usage is TRBV18 and J usage is TRBJ2-7; 7 bases match TRBD1. Germline values: CDR1 KGHSH, CDR2 LQKENI. CDR3 length: 13 amino acids. Trimming took 6 bases from V and 2 from J; bases not matched to a gene: 4. The CDR3 loop reads CASSPGTAYEQYF. CDR3 nucleotide sequence: TGTGCCAGCTCTCCCGGGACAGCCTACGAGCAGTACTTC.

V usage is TRBV5-4 and J usage is TRBJ2-7; tentative D call: TRBD2 (5 bases). From germline, CDR1 is SGHNT and CDR2 YYREEE (reference sequence). The CDR3 totals 12 residues. Trimming shortened V by 4 bases and J by 3 bases, and 8 bases separated the two germline ends. The CDR3 loop is CASSQGSYEQYF. The CDR3 DNA is TGTGCCAGCAGCCAAGGGAGCTACGAGCAGTACTTC.

The chain is built from TRBV19 and TRBJ1-5; 8 positions match TRBD1. This CDR3 region has 14 residues. V lost 6 bases to trimming and J lost 5 bases; unmatched junction nucleotides: 6. The germline V gene encodes CDR1 LNHDA and CDR2 SQIVND (reference sequence). CDR3 sequence (DNA): TGTGCCAGTAGATCCGGGACAGGATATCAGCCCCAGCATTTT. Its protein is CASRSGTGYQPQHF.

The chain couples TRBV10-2 to TRBJ1-1; 9 nucleotides match TRBD1. V shed 2 bases and J 6 bases; nucleotides not matched to a gene: 7. Germline V lookup: CDR1 WSHSY, CDR2 SAAADI. The CDR3 extends over 15 amino acids. CDR3 bases: TGCGCCAGCAGTGAGATCCGGGACAGGGAAGCTGAAGCTTTCTTT. It is translated as CASSEIRDREAEAFF.

The chain combines TRBV6-5 with TRBJ1-2, with D hard to call. The CDR3 spans 13 residues. CDR1 is MNHEY, CDR2 SVGAGI, per germline. Trimming stripped 4 bases from V and 6 bases from J, with 12 bases between. CDR3 sequence (DNA): TGTGCCAGCAGTTGGGCAGTCGGTCATGGCTACACCTTC. Protein sequence: CASSWAVGHGYTF.

The rearrangement links TRBV5-4 to TRBJ2-2, with 7 bases lining up with TRBD2. CDR3 length: 16 residues. J lost 4 bases, V lost 4 bases, and 10 bases had no gene match. Germline CDR1 reads SGHNT; CDR2 reads YYREEE (reference sequence). CDR3 nucleotides: TGTGCCAGCAGCCCCGGACTAGTCGGTCGCACCGGGGAGCTGTTTTTT. Residues: CASSPGLVGRTGELFF.

In its sample, this clone was seen a few times. This chain joins TRBV5-1 and TRBJ2-2, with D possibly TRBD2 on 7 matching bases. Trimming took 4 bases from V and 3 from J, leaving 13 bases between them. The germline V gene has CDR1 SGHRS and CDR2 YFSETQ. This CDR3 is built from 15 residues. DNA of the CDR3: TGCGCCAGCAGCCCGGACGGGGGGCACACCGGGGAGCTGTTTTTT. Its protein product is CASSPDGGHTGELFF.

The V gene is TRBV5-1, the J gene TRBJ2-3; the D gene is possibly TRBD2 (6 bases). This CDR3 region has 13 residues. Germline-derived CDR1 and CDR2 are SGHRS and YFSETQ. Trimming took off 4 bases at V and 4 bases at J, with 10 bases between the two ends. The CDR3 loop reads CASSPTSPDTQYF. The CDR3 coding sequence is TGCGCCAGCAGCCCCACTAGCCCAGATACGCAGTATTTT.

The DNA of the CDR3 is TGTGCCACCAGCCCACGGAGTAGCGGGGTAGGAGATACGCAGTATTTT. Amino acids: CATSPRSSGVGDTQYF. The chain joins TRBV15 to TRBJ2-3, with 8 bases that match TRBD2. The CDR3 length is 16 residues. Trimming cost V 5 bases and J 5 bases; bases outside gene matches: 12. Looked up from germline, CDR1 is LNHNV and CDR2 is YYDKDF (reference sequence).

The chain combines TRBV29-1 with TRBJ1-1, with unresolved D. The CDR3 spans 12 residues. Germline V gene lookup returns CDR1 SQVTM and CDR2 ANQGSEA. Trimming pared 4 bases from V and 4 bases from J, leaving 10 bases between. CDR3 bases: TGCAGCGTTGGGGTGGGGAGCACTGAAGCTTTCTTT. It translates to CSVGVGSTEAFF.